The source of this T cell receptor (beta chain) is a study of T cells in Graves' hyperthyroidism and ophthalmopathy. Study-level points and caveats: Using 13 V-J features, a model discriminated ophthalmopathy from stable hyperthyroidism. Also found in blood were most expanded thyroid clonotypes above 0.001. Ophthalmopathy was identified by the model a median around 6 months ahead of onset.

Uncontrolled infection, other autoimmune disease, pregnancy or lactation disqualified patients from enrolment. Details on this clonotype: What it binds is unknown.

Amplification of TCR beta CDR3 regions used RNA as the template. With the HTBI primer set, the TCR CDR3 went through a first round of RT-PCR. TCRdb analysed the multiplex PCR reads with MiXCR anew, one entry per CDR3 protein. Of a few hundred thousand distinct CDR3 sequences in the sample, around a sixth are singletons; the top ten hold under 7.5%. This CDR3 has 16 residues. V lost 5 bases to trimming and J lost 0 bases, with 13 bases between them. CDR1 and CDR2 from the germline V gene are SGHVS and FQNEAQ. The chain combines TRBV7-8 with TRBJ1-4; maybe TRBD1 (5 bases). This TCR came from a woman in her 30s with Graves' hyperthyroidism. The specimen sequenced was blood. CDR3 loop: CASSRLDSATNEKLFF. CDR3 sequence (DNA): TGTGCCAGCAGCCGTCTAGACAGCGCAACTAATGAAAAACTGTTTTTT.